The rows below give T cell receptor beta chains drawn from one sample of a study of blood T cell repertoires in COVID-19. Only in-frame clones appear in the TCRdb table, and some are missing; sequencing was by immunoSEQ multiplex PCR. The sample contains approximately 280,000 clones, around 92% of which appear only once. The sequencing sample was made of PBMCs or T cells enriched from blood (not recorded which). All receptors derive from a woman between 55 and 75 years old who had recovered from COVID-19. CDR3s include the opening cysteine and the closing phenylalanine or tryptophan. Fields, in order: J gene, V gene, clone size, D gene, CDR3 protein, CDR3 DNA. A D gene is named only where the DNA matches it firmly. A clone size is listed for some rows: how often the clone was seen (once, few, many), or a class if it is expanded.

j_gene: TRBJ2-2
v_gene: TRBV9
abundance: NA
d_gene: NA
CDR3aa: CASSFGQRSGELFF
CDR3nt: TGTGCCAGCAGCTTCGGACAGCGTTCCGGGGAGCTGTTTTTT

j_gene: TRBJ1-2
v_gene: TRBV28
abundance: NA
d_gene: TRBD1
CDR3aa: CASSTAGTGGFYGYTF
CDR3nt: TGTGCCAGCAGTACCGCCGGGACAGGGGGCTTCTATGGCTACACCTTC

j_gene: TRBJ2-5
v_gene: TRBV4-1
abundance: NA
d_gene: TRBD2
CDR3aa: CASSQIASGGKQYF
CDR3nt: TGCGCCAGCAGCCAAATTGCTAGCGGGGGGAAACAGTACTTC

j_gene: TRBJ1-1
v_gene: TRBV5-1
abundance: NA
d_gene: TRBD1
CDR3aa: CASSLTGAGTEAFF
CDR3nt: TGCGCCAGCAGCTTAACAGGGGCGGGTACTGAAGCTTTCTTT

j_gene: TRBJ1-2
v_gene: TRBV24-1
abundance: NA
d_gene: TRBD1
CDR3aa: CATSERGTVYTF
CDR3nt: TGTGCCACCAGTGAACGAGGGACAGTCTACACCTTC

j_gene: TRBJ1-2
v_gene: TRBV12-3/TRBV12-4
abundance: NA
d_gene: NA
CDR3aa: CASSLLQDGYTF
CDR3nt: TGTGCCAGCAGTTTACTACAGGATGGCTACACCTTC

j_gene: TRBJ2-4
v_gene: TRBV25-1
abundance: NA
d_gene: NA
CDR3aa: CASSPGIWNIQYF
CDR3nt: TGTGCCAGCTCCCCAGGGATCTGGAACATTCAGTACTTC

j_gene: TRBJ1-6
v_gene: TRBV5-6
abundance: few
d_gene: NA
CDR3aa: CASSLGGGTYNSPLHF
CDR3nt: TGTGCCAGCAGCTTGGGGGGAGGGACCTATAATTCACCCCTCCACTTT

j_gene: TRBJ2-3
v_gene: TRBV5-8
abundance: NA
d_gene: TRBD2
CDR3aa: CASSRGLAGYTDTQYF
CDR3nt: TGTGCCAGCAGTCGAGGACTAGCGGGATACACAGATACGCAGTATTTT

j_gene: TRBJ2-7
v_gene: TRBV6-1
abundance: NA
d_gene: NA
CDR3aa: CASSEHQSYEQYF
CDR3nt: TGTGCCAGCAGTGAACATCAGTCCTACGAGCAGTACTTC

j_gene: TRBJ2-5
v_gene: TRBV3-1/TRBV3-2
abundance: NA
d_gene: TRBD1
CDR3aa: CASSQGDRDIEETQYF
CDR3nt: TGTGCCAGCAGCCAAGGGGACAGGGACATAGAAGAGACCCAGTACTTC

j_gene: TRBJ2-5
v_gene: TRBV24-1
abundance: NA
d_gene: NA
CDR3aa: CATETGGTQYF
CDR3nt: TGTGCCACCGAGACCGGGGGGACCCAGTACTTC

j_gene: TRBJ2-5
v_gene: TRBV18
abundance: NA
d_gene: NA
CDR3aa: CASSSIGDQETQYF
CDR3nt: TGTGCCAGCTCATCTATAGGGGACCAAGAGACCCAGTACTTC

j_gene: TRBJ1-1
v_gene: TRBV28
abundance: NA
d_gene: NA
CDR3aa: CASSPQGARWAEAFF
CDR3nt: TGTGCCAGCAGTCCACAAGGGGCCAGATGGGCTGAAGCTTTCTTT

j_gene: TRBJ2-5
v_gene: TRBV10-1
abundance: NA
d_gene: NA
CDR3aa: CASSEPGTQETQYF
CDR3nt: TGCGCCAGCAGTGAACCCGGGACACAAGAGACCCAGTACTTC

j_gene: TRBJ1-2
v_gene: TRBV9
abundance: NA
d_gene: NA
CDR3aa: CASSVETGDFYGYTF
CDR3nt: TGTGCCAGCAGCGTAGAGACAGGCGATTTCTATGGCTACACCTTC

j_gene: TRBJ2-1
v_gene: TRBV7-8
abundance: once
d_gene: TRBD2
CDR3aa: CASSFGAGAYNEQFF
CDR3nt: TGTGCCAGCAGCTTCGGCGCGGGGGCCTACAATGAGCAGTTCTTC

j_gene: TRBJ2-3
v_gene: TRBV4-2
abundance: NA
d_gene: TRBD2
CDR3aa: CASSPTSGREDTQYF
CDR3nt: TGTGCCAGCAGCCCGACTAGCGGGAGGGAGGATACGCAGTATTTT

j_gene: TRBJ2-7
v_gene: TRBV28
abundance: NA
d_gene: TRBD2
CDR3aa: CASRKLAGDEQYF
CDR3nt: TGTGCCAGCAGGAAACTAGCGGGAGACGAGCAGTACTTC

j_gene: TRBJ2-1
v_gene: TRBV29-1
abundance: NA
d_gene: TRBD2
CDR3aa: CSVAGLAGASSYNEQFF
CDR3nt: TGCAGCGTGGCGGGACTAGCGGGAGCGAGCTCCTACAATGAGCAGTTCTTC

j_gene: TRBJ1-2
v_gene: TRBV28
abundance: NA
d_gene: NA
CDR3aa: CASSLGGARNYGYTF
CDR3nt: TGTGCCAGCAGTTTAGGGGGGGCGCGTAACTATGGCTACACCTTC

j_gene: TRBJ1-4
v_gene: TRBV3-1/TRBV3-2
abundance: NA
d_gene: NA
CDR3aa: CASSLRTDVLKLFF
CDR3nt: TGTGCCAGCAGTCTAAGGACAGATGTGCTAAAACTGTTTTTT

j_gene: TRBJ1-4
v_gene: TRBV28
abundance: NA
d_gene: TRBD1
CDR3aa: CASSFGQVNEKLFF
CDR3nt: TGTGCCAGCAGTTTCGGACAGGTTAATGAAAAACTGTTTTTT